This passage covers 28 T cell receptor beta chains from one sample sequenced in a study of CD8 T cells in Susac syndrome. An amount of RNA that ranged from 0.5 to 1 ug was reverse transcribed with random hexamers. MiXCR, run by TCRdb on the immunoSEQ multiplex PCR reads, gives a single entry per CDR3 protein. There are 130,000 or so distinct CDR3 sequences in the sample; over 80% occur only once, and roughly 0.5% lies in the top ten. Sequenced sample: CD8+ T cells from PBMCs. All receptors come from a human donor with multiple sclerosis.

This chain connects TRBV7-6 to TRBJ2-7; D is unclear. V lost 2 bases and J lost 1, with 6 bases in between. Per germline, CDR1 SGHVS and CDR2 FNYEAQ. The length of the CDR3 is 13 residues. DNA of the CDR3: TGTGCCAGCAGCTTACAGGAGTCCTACGAGCAGTACTTC. This encodes CASSLQESYEQYF. Looking up the rest from reference TRBV7-6 and TRBJ2-7 gives the full variable domain: GAGVSQSPRYKVTKRGQDVALRCDPISGHVSLYWYRQALGQGPEFLTYFNYEAQQDKSGLPNDRFSAERPEGSISTLTIQRTEQRDSAMYRCASSLQESYEQYFGPGTRLTVT.

The gene calls are TRBV6-6 and TRBJ1-1, with 8 bases matching TRBD1. CDR1 MNHNY and CDR2 SVGAGI come from the germline V gene (reference sequence). This CDR3 spans 16 amino acids. The trim removed 3 bases at V and 0 bases at J, leaving 6 bases unmatched. The CDR3 is CASSYWTGRMNTEAFF. For the CDR3, the DNA is TGTGCCAGCAGTTATTGGACAGGGAGGATGAACACTGAAGCTTTCTTT.

This chain uses TRBV28 with TRBJ1-2; D not resolved. Germline lookup yields CDR1 MDHEN and CDR2 SYDVKM. The CDR3 contains 14 residues. V was trimmed by 1 base and J by 2 bases, leaving 8 bases between them. DNA of the CDR3: TGTGCCAGCAGTTTATCGCCGGAAAACTATGGCTACACCTTC. Residues: CASSLSPENYGYTF.

The V and J genes are TRBV9 and TRBJ2-3; D remains unclear. Germline V CDR1 and CDR2: SGDLS, YYNGEE. Between the trimmed V and J ends, which lost 0 bases and 0 bases, there was a span of 8 bases. The CDR3 contains 15 residues. The CDR3 reads CASSVGVDSTDTQYF. DNA for the CDR3: TGTGCCAGCAGCGTAGGGGTGGATAGCACAGATACGCAGTATTTT.

This clonotype was found once. This chain uses TRBV28 with TRBJ1-2; TRBD1 is a possible D gene (6 bases). V lost 4 bases and J 6 bases, leaving 15 bases between the germline ends. Germline CDR1 reads MDHEN; CDR2 reads SYDVKM. This CDR3 has 14 amino acids. CDR3 amino acids: CASSYPQGINGYTF. CDR3 coding DNA: TGTGCCAGCAGTTACCCTCAGGGGATCAATGGCTACACCTTC.

This chain uses TRBV7-9 with TRBJ2-7; D gene uncertain. CDR1 is SEHNR and CDR2 is FQNEAQ in the germline V gene (reference sequence). Trimming removed 0 bases from V and 7 bases from J, with 13 bases in between. CDR3 length: 14 amino acids. The chain's CDR3 is CASSLAGRPWEQYF. In DNA form, the CDR3 reads TGTGCCAGCAGCTTAGCAGGCAGACCCTGGGAGCAGTACTTC. The variable domain in full, with the rest retrieved from reference TRBV7-9 and TRBJ2-7, is DTGVSQNPRHKITKRGQNVTFRCDPISEHNRLYWYRQTLGQGPEFLTYFQNEAQLEKSRLLSDRFSAERPKGSFSTLEIQRTEQGDSAMYLCASSLAGRPWEQYFGPGTRLTVT.

The V call is TRBV27, the J call TRBJ2-2; TRBD2 might be the D (5 bases). This CDR3 comprises 15 residues. Germline assignment: CDR1 MNHEY and CDR2 SMNVEV (reference sequence). V was shortened by 3 bases and J by 0 bases, with 8 bases between the two germline ends. This CDR3 reads CASSFGIPNTGELFF. For the CDR3, the DNA is TGTGCCAGCAGTTTCGGGATTCCGAACACCGGGGAGCTGTTTTTT.

The chain combines TRBV28 with TRBJ1-5; TRBD1 matches at 8 bases. V lost 6 bases and J lost 11; bases outside the gene matches: 21. This CDR3 region has 17 residues. Per the germline V gene, CDR1 is MDHEN and CDR2 is SYDVKM. CDR3 sequence: CASSIPISDRARRAQHF. Written as DNA, the CDR3 is TGTGCCAGCAGCATACCTATCTCGGACAGGGCCCGGAGAGCCCAGCATTTT. Looking up the rest from reference TRBV28 and TRBJ1-5 gives the full variable domain: DVKVTQSSRYLVKRTGEKVFLECVQDMDHENMFWYRQDPGLGLRLIYFSYDVKMKEKGDIPEGYSVSREKKERFSLILESASTNQTSMYLCASSIPISDRARRAQHFGDGTRLSIL.

The chain uses TRBV30 and TRBJ2-3; D possibly uses TRBD1 or TRBD2 (5 bases each). V lost 0 bases, J lost 0 bases, and 10 bases lay in between. The germline gives CDR1 GTSNPN, CDR2 SVGIG (reference sequence). This CDR3 region has 15 residues. The CDR3 DNA reads TGTGCCTGGAGTGTAGGGTGGGGGAGCACAGATACGCAGTATTTT. Encoded protein: CAWSVGWGSTDTQYF.

The chain combines TRBV11-2 with TRBJ2-1, with D unresolved. The CDR3 is 11 residues long. V lost 0 bases and J 12 bases, leaving 6 bases between the germline ends. Germline V gene lookup returns CDR1 SGHAT and CDR2 FQNNGV. The CDR3 protein is CASSLESGQFF. The CDR3 DNA reads as TGTGCCAGCAGCTTAGAGTCCGGGCAGTTCTTC.

The V gene is TRBV5-1, the J gene TRBJ2-7; no clear D gene. Germline loops: CDR1 SGHRS, CDR2 YFSETQ. V was shortened by 1 base and J by 2 bases, with 4 bases between the two germline ends. The CDR3 loop spans 12 amino acids. The CDR3 region is CASSLFPYEQYF. The CDR3 region has the DNA TGCGCCAGCAGCTTGTTTCCCTACGAGCAGTACTTC. Full variable domain (missing parts from reference TRBV5-1 and TRBJ2-7): KAGVTQTPRYLIKTRGQQVTLSCSPISGHRSVSWYQQTPGQGLQFLFEYFSETQRNKGNFPGRFSGRQFSNSRSEMNVSTLELGDSALYLCASSLFPYEQYFGPGTRLTVT.

V and J are TRBV7-9 and TRBJ2-2; D tentatively reads TRBD1 or TRBD2 (5 bases each). The CDR3 is 15 amino acids. Germline loops: CDR1 SEHNR, CDR2 FQNEAQ (reference sequence). V lost 5 bases to trimming and J lost 0 bases, with 10 bases between them. The CDR3 protein is CASSPPGPNTGELFF. DNA of the CDR3: TGTGCCAGCAGCCCCCCGGGACCGAACACCGGGGAGCTGTTTTTT.

The chain links TRBV7-2 to TRBJ2-7; no clear D gene. V lost 5 bases to trimming and J lost 7 bases, with 9 bases between them. The CDR3 spans 11 residues. Germline CDR1 reads SGHTA; CDR2 reads FQGNSA. The CDR3 sequence: CASSLTQEQYF. For the CDR3, the DNA is TGTGCCAGCAGCCTCACACAAGAGCAGTACTTC.

CDR3 protein: CASSSGTSGYNEQFF. The CDR3 DNA sequence: TGTGCCAGCAGCTCCGGGACTAGCGGATACAATGAGCAGTTCTTC. The rearrangement joins TRBV5-8 to TRBJ2-1, with TRBD2 matching 11 bases. Germline trimming cut 3 bases from V and 4 bases from J; bases unmatched to any gene: 3. Germline V gene lookup returns CDR1 SGHTS and CDR2 YDEGEE. This CDR3 has 15 amino acids. Combining the CDR3 with reference TRBV5-8 and TRBJ2-1 gives the whole variable domain EAGVTQSPTHLIKTRGQQATLRCSPISGHTSVYWYQQALGLGLQFLLWYDEGEERNRGNFPPRFSGRQFPNYSSELNVNALELEDSALYLCASSSGTSGYNEQFFGPGTRLTVL.

J is TRBJ2-3 and V is TRBV18, with D hard to call. Germline lookup yields CDR1 KGHSH and CDR2 LQKENI. V was trimmed by 3 bases and J by 2 bases, leaving 6 bases between them. This CDR3 is built from 13 residues. The CDR3 DNA follows: TGTGCCAGCTCACCTTCCACCACAGATACGCAGTATTTT. Protein sequence: CASSPSTTDTQYF.

In its sample, this clonotype was seen a few times. V gene TRBV11-2 combines with J gene TRBJ2-6; possible D gene TRBD1, 6 bases. The germline CDR1 and CDR2 sequences are SGHAT and FQNNGV. The length of the CDR3 is 17 residues. V dropped 5 bases and J dropped 1 base, with 15 bases sitting between them. The CDR3 coding sequence is TGTGCCAGCAGCCGAAGGACAGTTTTTTCTGGGGCCAACGTCCTGACTTTC. This sequence encodes CASSRRTVFSGANVLTF.

CDR3 residues: CASSIVSGTLNEQFF. CDR3 sequence (DNA): TGTGCCAGTAGTATAGTGTCCGGGACCCTCAATGAGCAGTTCTTC. The chain is built from TRBV19 and TRBJ2-1, with D possibly called TRBD1 or TRBD2 (5 bases each). Per the germline V gene, CDR1 is LNHDA and CDR2 is SQIVND (reference sequence). Trimming took off 1 base at V and 6 bases at J, with 13 bases between the two ends. There are 15 residues in the CDR3.

V and J are TRBV13 and TRBJ2-7; maybe TRBD2 (6 bases). The CDR3 is 14 amino acids. The V gene lost 5 bases and the J gene lost 1 base, with 12 bases spanning the gap. Germline V gives CDR1 PRHDT, CDR2 FYEKMQ (reference sequence). CDR3 coding DNA: TGTGCCAGCAGCCCTCAAGGGACTTCCTACGAGCAGTACTTC. Protein: CASSPQGTSYEQYF.

V gene TRBV28 combines with J gene TRBJ2-3, with a weak D call TRBD1 (6 bases). The germline gives CDR1 MDHEN, CDR2 SYDVKM. The CDR3 consists of 16 residues. With 6 bases removed from V and 2 bases from J, the gap between germline ends came to 18 bases. The chain's CDR3 is CASSPYRDTATDTQYF. The CDR3 bases are TGTGCCAGCAGCCCGTACCGGGACACAGCCACAGATACGCAGTATTTT.

The chain links TRBV11-2 to TRBJ2-2; unclear D gene. The V end lost 4 bases, the J end lost 5 bases, and 17 bases lay between the germline ends. Germline V gives CDR1 SGHAT, CDR2 FQNNGV. The CDR3 has 16 amino acids. The CDR3 protein is CASSSTPLSLTGELFF. Written as DNA, the CDR3 is TGTGCCAGCAGCTCGACCCCCCTAAGTTTGACCGGGGAGCTGTTTTTT.

The chain couples TRBV5-5 to TRBJ2-5; a weak D match, TRBD2 (5 bases). CDR1 is SGHKS and CDR2 is YYEKEE in the germline V gene (reference sequence). Trimming cost V 4 bases and J 5 bases, with 12 bases left between them. The CDR3 totals 13 residues. The CDR3 loop reads CASSQTGWETQYF. CDR3 DNA sequence: TGTGCCAGCAGCCAGACGGGGTGGGAGACCCAGTACTTC.

This chain connects TRBV27 to TRBJ1-5; D not resolved. Trimming removed 8 bases from V and 2 bases from J, with 13 bases in between. Germline V gives CDR1 MNHEY, CDR2 SMNVEV (reference sequence). The CDR3 covers 14 residues. For the CDR3, the DNA is TGTGCCAGCGGGAGAAACGGGGGCAATCAGCCCCAGCATTTT. Protein sequence: CASGRNGGNQPQHF.

The chain carries TRBV11-2 and TRBJ2-1; 10 nucleotides agree with TRBD2. V lost 5 bases, J lost 5 bases, and 6 bases stayed unmatched. CDR3 length: 15 amino acids. Germline lookup yields CDR1 SGHAT and CDR2 FQNNGV. In nucleotides, the CDR3 is TGTGCCAGCAGCCCGGGACTAGCGAACGACAATGAGCAGTTCTTC. Amino acid sequence: CASSPGLANDNEQFF.

This chain connects TRBV9 to TRBJ2-2, with D perhaps matching TRBD1 or TRBD2 (5 bases each). This CDR3 is 16 amino acids long. Trimming removed 0 bases from V and 5 bases from J, with 14 bases in between. CDR1 and CDR2 from the germline V gene are SGDLS and YYNGEE. The CDR3 region has the DNA TGTGCCAGCAGCGTAGATGGGACCTCGGGGACCGGGGAGCTGTTTTTT. It specifies CASSVDGTSGTGELFF.

This clonotype was seen a few times. The chain couples TRBV11-2 to TRBJ2-5, with D unclear. The germline V gene encodes CDR1 SGHAT and CDR2 FQNNGV. This CDR3 is 18 amino acids long. V lost 5 bases and J lost 5, with 27 bases in between. The DNA of the CDR3 is TGTGCCAGCAGCGCGTGGGTCCCGTCGACGGACGAACGGGAGACCCAGTACTTC. Its protein is CASSAWVPSTDERETQYF. The whole variable domain, remainder taken from reference TRBV11-2 and TRBJ2-5, is EAGVAQSPRYKIIEKRQSVAFWCNPISGHATLYWYQQILGQGPKLLIQFQNNGVVDDSQLPKDRFSAERLKGVDSTLKIQPAKLEDSAVYLCASSAWVPSTDERETQYFGPGTRLLVL.

This clonotype was recorded only once. The V call is TRBV5-6, the J call TRBJ2-1; TRBD2 matches 8 bases. Germline loops: CDR1 SGHDT, CDR2 YYEEEE. V dropped 3 bases and J dropped 4; count of bases not matched to a gene: 9. This CDR3 region has 16 residues. The CDR3 region is CASSSSERGRYNEQFF. The CDR3 DNA sequence: TGTGCCAGCAGCTCGTCAGAGCGGGGGAGGTACAATGAGCAGTTCTTC.

CDR3 in DNA: TGTGCCAGCAGTGAAGATGAAAACGACTATAATTCACCCCTCCACTTT. It encodes CASSEDENDYNSPLHF. The chain uses TRBV6-1 and TRBJ1-6; D call uncertain. Trimming took off 1 base at V and 3 bases at J, with 10 bases between the two ends. The CDR3 has 16 residues. In germline, CDR1 is MNHNS, CDR2 SASEGT.

The rearrangement joins TRBV27 to TRBJ1-5; TRBD1 agrees at 7 bases. The CDR3 extends over 14 amino acids. The trim removed 2 bases at V and 7 bases at J, leaving 5 bases unmatched. Germline V gene data show CDR1 as MNHEY and CDR2 as SMNVEV (reference sequence). The CDR3 sequence is CASSLRGPLQPQHF. CDR3 DNA: TGTGCCAGCAGTTTAAGGGGGCCTTTGCAGCCCCAGCATTTT.